This is a list of T cell receptor beta chains from one sample in a study of T cell responses to AZD1222 COVID-19 vaccine. Only in-frame clones appear in the TCRdb table, and some are missing; sequencing was by immunoSEQ multiplex PCR. The sample has over 130,000 clones, approximately 90% seen once. This material consisted of peripheral blood, taken on day 0 of AZD1222 vaccination. Every receptor here comes from an adult in good health. CDR3s include the opening cysteine and the closing phenylalanine or tryptophan. D genes are given only for firm matches. Not every row has a clone size; where given, it reads once, few, many or a size class.

V,J,size,D,DNA,CDR3
TRBV25-1,TRBJ1-1,.,.,TGTGCCAGCAGTTCCTCTGGGAATGGCCGTGAAGCTTTCTTT,CASSSSGNGREAFF
TRBV9,TRBJ1-1,.,.,TGTGCCACTGACGAGGGGAGGGGCTTAGGCCCCAACGAGATGAACACTGAAGCTTTCTTT,CATDEGRGLGPNEMNTEAFF
TRBV6-1,TRBJ1-5,.,.,TGTGCCAGCAGTGAAGAGGGCGGGCAGCCCCAGCATTTT,CASSEEGGQPQHF
TRBV27,TRBJ2-2,.,TRBD2,TGTGCCAGCAGACGGCCGGGACTAGCGGGAGCCGGGGAGCTGTTTTTT,CASRRPGLAGAGELFF
TRBV7-9,TRBJ1-1,few,.,TGTGCCAGCAGCCCCCTACGCAGTACGGGTAACACTGAAGCTTTCTTT,CASSPLRSTGNTEAFF
TRBV6-5,TRBJ1-4,.,.,TGTGCCAGCAGTTACTCGAAGGTCAGCAGGCGCGAAAAACTGTTTTTT,CASSYSKVSRREKLFF
TRBV19,TRBJ2-3,.,.,TGTGCCAGTAGGGGCCCTACGGATACGCAGTATTTT,CASRGPTDTQYF
TRBV30,TRBJ1-4,.,.,TGTGCCTGGAGCGCCGGTTGGGGGGAGGTTCGAGAAAAACTGTTTTTT,CAWSAGWGEVREKLFF
TRBV5-5,TRBJ2-2,.,TRBD1,TGTGCCAGCAGCTTGTGGACAGGGGAGACCGGGGAGCTGTTTTTT,CASSLWTGETGELFF
TRBV28,TRBJ1-6,.,TRBD1,TGTGCCACCGGGACAGCAATAAATTCACCCCTCCACTTT,CATGTAINSPLHF
TRBV19,TRBJ1-5,.,.,TGTGCCAGTAGTATTCGTCGACTCAATCAGCCCCAGCATTTT,CASSIRRLNQPQHF
TRBV27,TRBJ2-3,.,.,TGTGCCAGCAGTTTTGGTCTAGACACAGATACGCAGTATTTT,CASSFGLDTDTQYF
TRBV5-1,TRBJ2-1,.,.,TGCGCCAGCAGCCGGACTTGGCCATGGACCAATGAGCAGTTCTTC,CASSRTWPWTNEQFF
TRBV11-2,TRBJ1-1,.,TRBD1,TGTGCCAGCAGACGGCCTGGGACAGCCGGAAGTGAAGCTTTCTTT,CASRRPGTAGSEAFF
TRBV27,TRBJ1-2,.,TRBD1,TGTGCCAGCAGTGTACAGGGGCTCGCTAACTATGGCTACACCTTC,CASSVQGLANYGYTF
TRBV20-1,TRBJ1-5,.,.,TGCAGTGCTAGTGACCGGCAGGGGAAGGGTCAGCCCCAGCATTTT,CSASDRQGKGQPQHF
TRBV27,TRBJ2-1,.,TRBD1,TGTGCCAGCAGTTTCACAGGGGGTGCCTACAATGAGCAGTTCTTC,CASSFTGGAYNEQFF
TRBV6-4,TRBJ1-6,.,TRBD1,TGTGCCAGCAGCTACCTACCCCCCGGACAGGGTTATTCACCCCTCCACTTT,CASSYLPPGQGYSPLHF
TRBV7-7,TRBJ2-5,.,TRBD2,TGTGCTAGCAGCCTCCCGGGGTTAGCGGGAGTGGGAGAGACCCAGTACTTC,CASSLPGLAGVGETQYF
TRBV29-1,TRBJ1-2,.,TRBD1,TGCAGCGTTCATACAGGGGAAAACTATGGCTACACCTTC,CSVHTGENYGYTF
TRBV5-1,TRBJ2-6,few,TRBD2,TGCGCCAGCAGCTTGGTGCTGGTAGCGGGGAGCTCTGGGGCCAACGTCCTGACTTTC,CASSLVLVAGSSGANVLTF
TRBV6-5,TRBJ1-1,few,.,TGTGCCAGCAGTCCGGGGGGACTGACAAACACTGAAGCTTTCTTT,CASSPGGLTNTEAFF